Presented here are 9 T cell receptor beta chains from one specimen sequenced in a study of T cell responses to AZD1222 COVID-19 vaccine. Repertoires were generated with immunoSEQ multiplex PCR, while TCRdb's copy carries only in-frame clones and drops some. The sample lists more than 100,000 clones, more than 80% occurring once. The sample consisted of peripheral blood, taken on day 0 of AZD1222 vaccination. The origin of the receptors is an adult in good health.

The rearrangement links TRBV6-1 to TRBJ2-7; weak D call: TRBD1 (5 bases). This CDR3 spans 14 amino acids. CDR1 MNHNS and CDR2 SASEGT come from the germline V gene. The V end was cut by 0 bases, the J end by 2 bases, with 8 bases between. This CDR3 is CASSEAGPAYEQYF. The CDR3 nucleotides read TGTGCCAGCAGTGAAGCGGGGCCAGCCTACGAGCAGTACTTC.

The chain joins TRBV28 to TRBJ2-7; D is possibly TRBD2 (5 bases). This CDR3 is 15 amino acids long. V lost 4 bases to trimming and J lost 5 bases, with 18 bases between them. Germline V gives CDR1 MDHEN, CDR2 SYDVKM. The CDR3 loop is CASSSSHLAWNEQYF. The CDR3 region has the DNA TGTGCCAGCAGTTCATCCCATCTAGCATGGAACGAGCAGTACTTC.

V usage is TRBV30 and J usage is TRBJ1-1; D is unresolved. The CDR3 is 16 residues long. The germline V gene encodes CDR1 GTSNPN and CDR2 SVGIG (reference sequence). Trimming pared 3 bases from V and 4 bases from J, leaving 21 bases between. The CDR3 region is CAWSDPAAEVFTEAFF. The CDR3 nucleotides read TGTGCCTGGAGCGACCCGGCTGCTGAGGTGTTCACTGAAGCTTTCTTT.

V usage is TRBV27 and J usage is TRBJ1-2; TRBD1 is a possible D gene (5 bases). Trimming took off 8 bases at V and 7 bases at J, with 17 bases between the two ends. The CDR3 runs to 13 residues. CDR1 is MNHEY and CDR2 is SMNVEV in the germline V gene (reference sequence). The CDR3 protein is CASAGPIRGGYTF. DNA for the CDR3: TGTGCCAGCGCCGGGCCGATTAGGGGTGGCTACACCTTC.

This clone was observed a handful of times. The CDR3 here is CASRPGPNNSPLHF. In DNA, the CDR3 is TGTGCCAGCAGGCCTGGACCAAATAATTCACCCCTCCACTTT. The gene calls are TRBV6-5 and TRBJ1-6, with unresolved D. The germline gives CDR1 MNHEY, CDR2 SVGAGI. The CDR3 extends over 14 amino acids. The ends were cut back, 6 bases at V and 5 bases at J, with 11 bases in the middle.

CDR3 sequence: CASSFGGSDTQYF. In DNA, the CDR3 is TGTGCCAGCAGCTTTGGGGGTTCAGATACGCAGTATTTT. The chain employs TRBV5-8 and TRBJ2-3; D assignment may be TRBD1 or TRBD2 (5 bases each). Trimming removed 2 bases from V and 4 bases from J, with 8 bases in between. This CDR3 has 13 amino acids. The germline V gene has CDR1 SGHTS and CDR2 YDEGEE.

V usage is TRBV6-2 or TRBV6-3 and J usage is TRBJ1-4, with a possible D match to TRBD1 (5 bases). Germline V gene lookup returns CDR1 MNHEY and CDR2 SVGEGT. The CDR3 runs to 16 residues. The ends were cut back, 0 bases at V and 6 bases at J, with 14 bases in the middle. CDR3 in amino acids: CASSYSRTRVDEKLFF. DNA for the CDR3: TGTGCCAGCAGTTACTCCCGGACACGGGTTGATGAAAAACTGTTTTTT.

The chain has TRBV2 and TRBJ2-7, with TRBD1 identical over 11 bases. V lost 5 bases to trimming and J lost 3 bases; unmatched junction nucleotides: 9. Germline V gene lookup returns CDR1 SNHLY and CDR2 FYNNEI. The CDR3 covers 16 residues. The CDR3 region has the DNA TGTGCCAGCAGTCCTACCGGGACAGGGGGGGACTACGAGCAGTACTTC. This sequence encodes CASSPTGTGGDYEQYF.

V gene TRBV5-5 combines with J gene TRBJ1-4; 9 nucleotides agree with TRBD1. The CDR3 spans 18 residues. V was pared by 4 bases and J by 0 bases, with 10 bases of the junction left unmatched. Germline CDR1 is SGHKS and CDR2 is YYEKEE (reference sequence). The CDR3 DNA follows: TGTGCCAGCAGCAACCGGGACAGGGCTAACCCAACTAATGAAAAACTGTTTTTT. Translated: CASSNRDRANPTNEKLFF.